One sample yielded the 15 T cell receptor beta chains listed below, sequenced in a study of OX40 agonist ivuxolimab in advanced cancers. Method: immunoSEQ multiplex PCR; TCRdb's copy keeps in-frame clones and lacks some. This sample has 77,000 or so clones, with 87% found just once. Material: CD4+ or CD8+ T cells sorted from blood, obtained in a trial of the OX40 agonist ivuxolimab. The receptor source for this set is an adult with an advanced solid tumor such as melanoma, head and neck, liver or kidney cancer.

This clone appeared a single time. V and J are TRBV6-6 and TRBJ1-2; 7 nucleotides agree with TRBD1. The CDR3 is 15 residues long. The germline gives CDR1 MNHNY, CDR2 SVGAGI (reference sequence). The trim removed 1 base at V and 6 bases at J, leaving 8 bases unmatched. In DNA, the CDR3 is TGTGCCAGCAGTTACTTAGAGACAGGGAAAGATGGCTACACCTTC. Amino acid sequence: CASSYLETGKDGYTF.

The genes are TRBV29-1 and TRBJ2-1, with 9 positions matching TRBD2. This CDR3 has 13 amino acids. The junction had 5 bases not matched to a gene; V was cut back by 3 bases and J by 8 bases. The V gene's germline CDR1 is SQVTM and CDR2 ANQGSEA. The CDR3 DNA sequence: TGCAGCGTTGATAGCGGGAGAGGTTATGAGCAGTTCTTC. Translated: CSVDSGRGYEQFF.

V and J are TRBV5-4 and TRBJ2-1, with D perhaps matching TRBD2 (6 bases). CDR3 length equals 15 residues. Between the trimmed V and J ends, which lost 0 bases and 0 bases, there was a span of 7 bases. Germline-derived CDR1 and CDR2 are SGHNT and YYREEE (reference sequence). Here the CDR3 reads CASSLDGGSYNEQFF. The DNA of the CDR3 is TGTGCCAGCAGCTTGGACGGGGGCTCCTACAATGAGCAGTTCTTC.

V and J are TRBV28 and TRBJ1-3, with D unclear. The ends were cut back, 5 bases at V and 0 bases at J, with 5 bases in the middle. The germline V gene encodes CDR1 MDHEN and CDR2 SYDVKM. The CDR3 extends over 13 amino acids. In DNA, the CDR3 is TGTGCCAGCAGTAAGTCCTCTGGAAACACCATATATTTT. Translating it yields CASSKSSGNTIYF.

This clone was seen only a few times. The chain has TRBV18 and TRBJ2-1; TRBD2 aligns across 9 bases. The CDR3 sequence is 13 residues long. The V gene end was trimmed by 3 bases and the J gene end by 8 bases; junction bases not matched to a gene: 2. The germline V gene has CDR1 KGHSH and CDR2 LQKENI. This chain's CDR3 is CASSPGLADEQFF. The DNA of the CDR3 is TGTGCCAGCTCACCGGGACTAGCTGATGAGCAGTTCTTC.

This clone showed up just once. The chain uses TRBV18 and TRBJ2-3, with TRBD2 matching over 12 bases. CDR3 size: 16 residues. V gave up 4 bases and J gave up 1 base; unmatched junction bases: 3. CDR1 and CDR2 from the germline V gene are KGHSH and LQKENI. CDR3 region: CASSQTSGRGTDTQYF. The CDR3 DNA is TGTGCCAGCTCACAGACTAGCGGGAGAGGCACAGATACGCAGTATTTT.

This clone was seen once. The chain uses TRBV18 and TRBJ1-3; tentative D call: TRBD1 (6 bases). Germline V gene data show CDR1 as KGHSH and CDR2 as LQKENI. This CDR3 has 15 residues. Trimming removed 3 bases at V and 4 bases at J, with 13 bases between. CDR3 nucleotide sequence: TGTGCCAGCTCACCTGGACAGCAAGCCGGAAACACCATATATTTT. Its protein product is CASSPGQQAGNTIYF.

The rearrangement joins TRBV10-1 to TRBJ2-1, with TRBD2 as a possible D gene (6 bases). CDR1 is WNHNN, CDR2 SYGVQD, per germline (reference sequence). V gave up 2 bases and J gave up 1 base, with 12 bases separating them. CDR3 length: 16 residues. The CDR3 DNA reads TGCGCCAGCAGTGAGGATCTAGCGCCTTCCTACAATGAGCAGTTCTTC. The encoded protein is CASSEDLAPSYNEQFF.

The V call is TRBV27, the J call TRBJ2-1, with 12 nucleotides matching TRBD2. Unmatched junction bases numbered 10, after V lost 4 bases and J lost 3 bases. CDR1 MNHEY and CDR2 SMNVEV come from the germline V gene (reference sequence). CDR3 length: 18 amino acids. CDR3 DNA sequence: TGTGCCAGCAGTTCGGGACTAGCGGGCCGGCCCCTCTACAATGAGCAGTTCTTC. This sequence encodes CASSSGLAGRPLYNEQFF.

The J gene is TRBJ1-3, the V gene TRBV2; TRBD1 matches at 7 bases. The CDR3 is made up of 16 amino acids. The ends lost 6 bases at V and 0 bases at J; junction bases unmatched: 8. Per the germline V gene, CDR1 is SNHLY and CDR2 is FYNNEI. The CDR3 DNA sequence: TGTGCCAGCAGAGCTCGACAGGGACGCTCTGGAAACACCATATATTTT. Its translation: CASRARQGRSGNTIYF.

V and J are TRBV27 and TRBJ2-3, with D tentatively TRBD2 (6 bases). CDR1 is MNHEY, CDR2 SMNVEV, per germline (reference sequence). Trimming took 11 bases from V and 2 from J, leaving 20 bases between them. The CDR3 spans 15 residues. Here the CDR3 reads CAGRPSAGPTDTQYF. In nucleotides, the CDR3 is TGTGCCGGAAGACCCAGCGCGGGGCCCACAGATACGCAGTATTTT.

The CDR3 DNA sequence: TGTGCCAGCAGCTTAGGGGCAGGCAGCAATCAGCCCCAGCATTTT. Amino acids: CASSLGAGSNQPQHF. The chain combines TRBV7-2 with TRBJ1-5, with unresolved D. Between the trimmed V and J ends, which lost 1 base and 1 base, there was a span of 8 bases. CDR3 length equals 15 residues. CDR1 and CDR2 (germline): SGHTA, FQGNSA.

This chain links TRBV7-8 with TRBJ2-5; 7 bases agree with TRBD2. The V and J ends lost 3 bases and 5 bases, in that order; junction bases with no gene match: 9. The germline CDR1 and CDR2 sequences are SGHVS and FQNEAQ. The CDR3 totals 15 residues. The CDR3 here is CASSFGGGPWETQYF. For the CDR3, the DNA is TGTGCCAGCAGCTTTGGGGGAGGGCCTTGGGAGACCCAGTACTTC.

The V gene is TRBV25-1, the J gene TRBJ2-6; TRBD1 might be the D (5 bases). Germline loops: CDR1 MGHDK, CDR2 SYGVNS. V dropped 6 bases and J dropped 1 base, with 7 bases sitting between them. The CDR3 runs to 14 residues. The chain's CDR3 is CASSSGSGANVLTF. The DNA of the CDR3 is TGTGCCAGCAGCTCAGGGTCTGGGGCCAACGTCCTGACTTTC.

The CDR3 DNA follows: TGCGCCAGCAGCCAAGTGAATTTACTAGCGGGGGGGACTACGCAGTATTTT. Its translation is CASSQVNLLAGGTTQYF. This chain joins TRBV4-1 and TRBJ2-3; 13 nucleotides line up with TRBD2. Trimming at V came to 1 base and at J to 8 bases, leaving 9 bases not matched to a gene. Germline CDR1 reads MGHRA; CDR2 reads YSYEKL. There are 17 residues in the CDR3.